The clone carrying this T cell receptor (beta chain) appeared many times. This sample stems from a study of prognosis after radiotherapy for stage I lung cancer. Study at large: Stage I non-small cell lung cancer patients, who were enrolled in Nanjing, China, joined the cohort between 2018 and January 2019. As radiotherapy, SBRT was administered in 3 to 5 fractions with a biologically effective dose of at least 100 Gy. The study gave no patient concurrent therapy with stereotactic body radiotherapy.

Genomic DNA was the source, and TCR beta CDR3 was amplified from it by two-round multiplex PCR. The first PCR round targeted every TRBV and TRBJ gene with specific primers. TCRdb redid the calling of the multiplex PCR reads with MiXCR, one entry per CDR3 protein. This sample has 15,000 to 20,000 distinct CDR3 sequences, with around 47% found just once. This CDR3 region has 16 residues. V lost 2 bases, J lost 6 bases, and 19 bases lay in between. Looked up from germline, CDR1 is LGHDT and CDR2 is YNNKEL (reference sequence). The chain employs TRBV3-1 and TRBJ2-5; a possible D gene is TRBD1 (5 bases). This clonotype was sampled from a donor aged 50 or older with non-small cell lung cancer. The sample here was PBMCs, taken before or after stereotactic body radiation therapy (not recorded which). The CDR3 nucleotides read TGTGCCAGCAGCCAAAACCTCAGACAGCACGGGCAGACCCAGTACTTC. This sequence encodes CASSQNLRQHGQTQYF.